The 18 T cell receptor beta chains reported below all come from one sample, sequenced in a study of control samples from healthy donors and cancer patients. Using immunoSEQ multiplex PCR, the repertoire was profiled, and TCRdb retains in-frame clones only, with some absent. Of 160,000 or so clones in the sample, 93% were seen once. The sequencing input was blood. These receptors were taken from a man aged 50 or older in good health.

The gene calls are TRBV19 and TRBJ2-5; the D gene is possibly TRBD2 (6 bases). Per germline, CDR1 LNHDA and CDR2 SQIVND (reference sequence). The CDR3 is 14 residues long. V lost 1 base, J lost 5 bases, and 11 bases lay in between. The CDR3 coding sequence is TGTGCCAGTAGTATAGGGGGGGATGGGGAGACCCAGTACTTC. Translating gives CASSIGGDGETQYF.

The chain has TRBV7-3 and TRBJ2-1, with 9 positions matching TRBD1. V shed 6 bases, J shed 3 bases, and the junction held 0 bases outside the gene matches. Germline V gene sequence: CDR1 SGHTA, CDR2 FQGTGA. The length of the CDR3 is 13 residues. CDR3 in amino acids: CASRGQGYNEQFF. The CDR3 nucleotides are TGTGCCAGCAGGGGACAGGGCTACAATGAGCAGTTCTTC.

The CDR3 reads CASSLSPTGGYEQYF. The CDR3 nucleotides are TGTGCCAGCAGTTTATCTCCGACAGGGGGCTACGAGCAGTACTTC. This sequence joins TRBV27 and TRBJ2-7; 9 bases fit TRBD1. V lost 0 bases, J lost 3 bases, and 3 bases stayed unmatched. This CDR3 region has 15 residues. CDR1 is MNHEY and CDR2 is SMNVEV in the germline V gene (reference sequence).

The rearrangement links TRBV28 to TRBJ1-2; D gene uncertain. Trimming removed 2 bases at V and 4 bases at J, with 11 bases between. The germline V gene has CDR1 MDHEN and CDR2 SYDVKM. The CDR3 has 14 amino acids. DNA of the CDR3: TGTGCCAGCAGTTTAAATCCCGGAGGCTATGGCTACACCTTC. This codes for CASSLNPGGYGYTF.

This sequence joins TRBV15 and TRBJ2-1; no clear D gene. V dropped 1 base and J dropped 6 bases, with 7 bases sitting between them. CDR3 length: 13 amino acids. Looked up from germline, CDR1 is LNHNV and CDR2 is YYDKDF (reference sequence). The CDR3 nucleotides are TGTGCCACCAGCAGAGCTATAGCCAATGAGCAGTTCTTC. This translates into CATSRAIANEQFF.

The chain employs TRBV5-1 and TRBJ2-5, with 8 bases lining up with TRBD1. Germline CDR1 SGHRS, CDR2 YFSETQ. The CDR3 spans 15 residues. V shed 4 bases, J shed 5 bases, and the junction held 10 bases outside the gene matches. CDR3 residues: CASSQPDRAPETQYF. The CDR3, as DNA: TGCGCCAGCAGCCAACCGGACAGGGCCCCCGAGACCCAGTACTTC.

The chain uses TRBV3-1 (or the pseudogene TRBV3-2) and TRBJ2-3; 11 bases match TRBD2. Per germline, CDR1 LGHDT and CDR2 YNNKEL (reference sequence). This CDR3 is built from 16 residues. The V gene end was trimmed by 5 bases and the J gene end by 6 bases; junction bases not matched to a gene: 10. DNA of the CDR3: TGTGCCAGCAGCGTCTCACTAGCGGGAGCAGGGGATACGCAGTATTTT. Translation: CASSVSLAGAGDTQYF.

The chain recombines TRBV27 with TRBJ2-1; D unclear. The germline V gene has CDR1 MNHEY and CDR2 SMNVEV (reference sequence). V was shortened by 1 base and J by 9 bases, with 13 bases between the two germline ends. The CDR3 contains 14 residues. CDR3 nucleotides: TGTGCCAGCAGTTTATTGAAAGCGATGGGTGAGCAGTTCTTC. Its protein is CASSLLKAMGEQFF.

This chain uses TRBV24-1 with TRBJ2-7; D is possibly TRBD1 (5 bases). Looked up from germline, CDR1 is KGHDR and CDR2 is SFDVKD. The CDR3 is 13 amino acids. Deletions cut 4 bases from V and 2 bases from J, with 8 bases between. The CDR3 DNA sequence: TGTGCCACCAGTGAACAGGCAACCTACGAGCAGTACTTC. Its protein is CATSEQATYEQYF.

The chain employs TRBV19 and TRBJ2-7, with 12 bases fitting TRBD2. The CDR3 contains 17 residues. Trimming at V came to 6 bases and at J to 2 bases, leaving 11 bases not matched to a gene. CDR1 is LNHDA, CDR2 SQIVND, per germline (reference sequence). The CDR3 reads CASSIQGLAGTTYEQYF. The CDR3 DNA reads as TGTGCCAGTAGCATACAGGGACTAGCGGGTACCACCTACGAGCAGTACTTC. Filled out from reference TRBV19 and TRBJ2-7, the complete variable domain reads DGGITQSPKYLFRKEGQNVTLSCEQNLNHDAMYWYRQDPGQGLRLIYYSQIVNDFQKGDIAEGYSVSREKKESFPLTVTSAQKNPTAFYLCASSIQGLAGTTYEQYFGPGTRLTVT.

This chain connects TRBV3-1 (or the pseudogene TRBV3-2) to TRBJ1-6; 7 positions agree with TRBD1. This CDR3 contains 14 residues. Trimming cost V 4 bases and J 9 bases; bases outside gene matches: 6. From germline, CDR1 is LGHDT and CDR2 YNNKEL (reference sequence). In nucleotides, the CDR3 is TGTGCCAGCAGCCCTCAGGGGGAAGGTTCACCCCTCCACTTT. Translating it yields CASSPQGEGSPLHF.

The CDR3 sequence: CASSLVMRVQFF. CDR3 DNA: TGTGCCAGCAGCTTGGTCATGAGAGTACAGTTCTTC. The rearrangement links TRBV11-2 to TRBJ2-1; D gene unclear. This CDR3 spans 12 amino acids. The V gene lost 3 bases and the J gene lost 13 bases, with 13 bases spanning the gap. Germline CDR1 is SGHAT and CDR2 is FQNNGV.

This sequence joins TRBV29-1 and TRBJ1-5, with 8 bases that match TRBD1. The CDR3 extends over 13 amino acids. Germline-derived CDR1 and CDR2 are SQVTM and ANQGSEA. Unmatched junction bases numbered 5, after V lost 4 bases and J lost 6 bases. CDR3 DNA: TGCAGCGTTGGACAGGGGTTTAGTCAGCCCCAGCATTTT. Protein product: CSVGQGFSQPQHF.

The CDR3 reads CASTSAGQGTDTQYF. Written as DNA, the CDR3 is TGTGCCAGCACCTCGGCGGGACAGGGAACAGATACGCAGTATTTT. V and J are TRBV28 and TRBJ2-3, with TRBD1 matching 9 bases. The CDR3 has 15 amino acids. The junction had 8 bases not matched to a gene; V was cut back by 7 bases and J by 3 bases. Germline CDR1 and CDR2: MDHEN and SYDVKM.

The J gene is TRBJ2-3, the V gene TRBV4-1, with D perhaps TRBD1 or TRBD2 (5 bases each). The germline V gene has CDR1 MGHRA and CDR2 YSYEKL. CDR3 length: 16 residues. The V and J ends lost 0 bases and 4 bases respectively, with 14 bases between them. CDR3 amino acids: CASSQDGAQNADTQYF. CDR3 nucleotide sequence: TGCGCCAGCAGCCAAGACGGGGCGCAGAACGCAGATACGCAGTATTTT.

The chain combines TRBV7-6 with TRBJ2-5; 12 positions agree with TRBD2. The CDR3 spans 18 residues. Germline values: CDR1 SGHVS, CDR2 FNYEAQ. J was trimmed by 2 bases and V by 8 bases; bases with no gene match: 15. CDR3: CASLASGRAYRSQETQYF. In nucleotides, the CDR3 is TGTGCCAGCCTCGCTAGCGGGAGGGCCTACCGATCTCAAGAGACCCAGTACTTC. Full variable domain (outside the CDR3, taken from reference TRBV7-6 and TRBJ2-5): GAGVSQSPRYKVTKRGQDVALRCDPISGHVSLYWYRQALGQGPEFLTYFNYEAQQDKSGLPNDRFSAERPEGSISTLTIQRTEQRDSAMYRCASLASGRAYRSQETQYFGPGTRLLVL.

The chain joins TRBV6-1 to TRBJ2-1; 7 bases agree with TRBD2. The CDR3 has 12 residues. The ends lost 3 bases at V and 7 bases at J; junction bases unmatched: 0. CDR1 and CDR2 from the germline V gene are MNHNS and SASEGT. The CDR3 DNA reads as TGTGCCAGCAGTGAGCGGGGGAATGAGCAGTTCTTC. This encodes CASSERGNEQFF.

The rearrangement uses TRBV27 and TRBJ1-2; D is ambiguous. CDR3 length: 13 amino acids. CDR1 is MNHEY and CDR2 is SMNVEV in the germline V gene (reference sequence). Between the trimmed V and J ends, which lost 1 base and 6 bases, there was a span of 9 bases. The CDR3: CASSLWKGDGYTF. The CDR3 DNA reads TGTGCCAGCAGTTTATGGAAGGGAGATGGCTACACCTTC.